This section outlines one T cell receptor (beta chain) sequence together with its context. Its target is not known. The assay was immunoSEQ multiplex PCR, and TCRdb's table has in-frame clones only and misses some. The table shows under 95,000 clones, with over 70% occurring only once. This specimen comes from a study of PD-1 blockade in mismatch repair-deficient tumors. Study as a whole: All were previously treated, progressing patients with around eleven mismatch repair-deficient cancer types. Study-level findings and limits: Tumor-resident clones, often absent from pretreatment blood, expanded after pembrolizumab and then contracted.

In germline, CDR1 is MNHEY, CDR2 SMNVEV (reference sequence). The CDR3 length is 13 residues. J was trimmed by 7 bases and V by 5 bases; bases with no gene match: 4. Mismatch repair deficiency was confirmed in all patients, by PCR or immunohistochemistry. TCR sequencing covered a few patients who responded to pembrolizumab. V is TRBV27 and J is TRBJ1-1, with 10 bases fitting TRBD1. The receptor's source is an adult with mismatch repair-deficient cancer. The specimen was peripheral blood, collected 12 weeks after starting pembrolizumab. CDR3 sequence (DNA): TGTGCCAGCAGTCTCGGGACAGGGGTTGAAGCTTTCTTT. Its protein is CASSLGTGVEAFF.